This TCR beta chain was sequenced for a study of stem cell transplantation in POMP-related autoinflammatory disease. The data were produced by immunoSEQ multiplex PCR, yet TCRdb's version contains in-frame clones alone and is incomplete. This table has more than 25,000 clones, roughly 88% appearing once. Study-wide results and caveats: In patients with PRAID, every analyzed T-cell subset tended to show lower diversity and higher clonality.

Details on this clone: No antigen is known for it.

The CDR3 is 16 amino acids. Germline V gives CDR1 SGHVS, CDR2 FQNEAQ. Trimming removed 1 base at V and 0 bases at J, with 11 bases between. The TCR originated in a human donor with POMP-related autoinflammation and immune dysregulation (PRAID). The source material was CD4+ T cells from PBMCs, sampled before stem cell transplantation. The rearrangement links TRBV7-8 to TRBJ2-3; D remains unclear. The CDR3, as DNA: TGTGCCAGCAGCTTAGGTGGTAGGGCGAGCACAGATACGCAGTATTTT. This codes for CASSLGGRASTDTQYF.